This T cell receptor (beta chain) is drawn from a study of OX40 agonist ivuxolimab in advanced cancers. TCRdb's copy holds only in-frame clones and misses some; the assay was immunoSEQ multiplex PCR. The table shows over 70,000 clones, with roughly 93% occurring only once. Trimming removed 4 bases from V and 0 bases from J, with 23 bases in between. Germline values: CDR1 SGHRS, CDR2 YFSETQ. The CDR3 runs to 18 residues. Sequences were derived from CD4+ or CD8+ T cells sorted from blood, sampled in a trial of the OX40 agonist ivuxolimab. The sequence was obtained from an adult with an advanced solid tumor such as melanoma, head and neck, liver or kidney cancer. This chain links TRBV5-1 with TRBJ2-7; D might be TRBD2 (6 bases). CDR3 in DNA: TGCGCCAGCAGCCTGTCCTCTGGCGGGGCCTTAAGCTCCTACGAGCAGTACTTC. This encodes CASSLSSGGALSSYEQYF.